This TCR beta chain was sequenced for a study of radiation and T cells in renal cell carcinoma. The germline V gene encodes CDR1 SQVTM and CDR2 ANQGSEA. The CDR3 has 11 residues. Profiling relied on immunoSEQ multiplex PCR, and the TCRdb table lists in-frame clones only, not all of them. This sample carries about 140,000 clones, approximately 87% of them seen once, and the ten largest clones take under 25%. Stated time point: baseline pretreatment blood. Treatment specified: 15 Gy SBRT to primary tumor, nephrectomy 4 weeks later. This TCR was sampled from a woman aged 50 to 60 with renal cell carcinoma. The rearrangement joins TRBV29-1 to TRBJ2-2, with D perhaps being TRBD1 or TRBD2 (5 bases each). Sequences were derived from blood, sampled from a patient whose treatment included radiotherapy and nephrectomy. The CDR3 DNA sequence: TGCACCGCCGGGGCCACCGGGGAGCTGTTTTTT. Translating gives CTAGATGELFF.